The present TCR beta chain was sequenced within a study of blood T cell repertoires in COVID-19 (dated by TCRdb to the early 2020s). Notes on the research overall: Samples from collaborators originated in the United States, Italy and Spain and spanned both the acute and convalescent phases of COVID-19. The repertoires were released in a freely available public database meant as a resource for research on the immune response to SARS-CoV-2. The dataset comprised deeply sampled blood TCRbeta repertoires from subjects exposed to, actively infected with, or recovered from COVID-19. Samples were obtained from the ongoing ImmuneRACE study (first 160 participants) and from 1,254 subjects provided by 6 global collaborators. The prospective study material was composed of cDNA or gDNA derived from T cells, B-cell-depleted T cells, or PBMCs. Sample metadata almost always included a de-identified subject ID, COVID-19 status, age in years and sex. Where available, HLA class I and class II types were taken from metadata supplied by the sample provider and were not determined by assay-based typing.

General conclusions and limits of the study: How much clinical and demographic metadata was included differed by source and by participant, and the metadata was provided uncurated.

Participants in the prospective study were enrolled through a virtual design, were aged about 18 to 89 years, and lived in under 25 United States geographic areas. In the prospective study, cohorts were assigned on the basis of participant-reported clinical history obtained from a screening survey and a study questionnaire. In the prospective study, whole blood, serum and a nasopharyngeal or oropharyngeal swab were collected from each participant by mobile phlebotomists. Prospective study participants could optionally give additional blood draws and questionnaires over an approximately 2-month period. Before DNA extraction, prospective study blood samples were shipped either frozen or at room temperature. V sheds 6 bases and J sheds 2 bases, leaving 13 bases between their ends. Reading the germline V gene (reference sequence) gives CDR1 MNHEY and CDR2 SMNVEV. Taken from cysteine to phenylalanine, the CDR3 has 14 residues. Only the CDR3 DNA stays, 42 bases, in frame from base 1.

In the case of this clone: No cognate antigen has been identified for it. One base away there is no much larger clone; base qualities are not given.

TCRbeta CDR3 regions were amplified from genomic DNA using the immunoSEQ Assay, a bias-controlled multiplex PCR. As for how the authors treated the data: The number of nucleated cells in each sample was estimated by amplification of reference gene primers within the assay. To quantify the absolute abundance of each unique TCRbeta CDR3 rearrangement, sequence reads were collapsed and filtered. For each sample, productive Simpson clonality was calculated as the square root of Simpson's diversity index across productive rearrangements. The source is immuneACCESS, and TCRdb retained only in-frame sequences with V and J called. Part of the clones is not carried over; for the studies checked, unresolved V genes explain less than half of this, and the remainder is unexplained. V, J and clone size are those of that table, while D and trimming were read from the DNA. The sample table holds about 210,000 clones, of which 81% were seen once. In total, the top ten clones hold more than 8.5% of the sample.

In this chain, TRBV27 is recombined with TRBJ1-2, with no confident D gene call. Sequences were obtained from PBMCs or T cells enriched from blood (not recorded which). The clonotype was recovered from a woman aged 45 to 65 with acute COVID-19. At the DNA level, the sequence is TGTGCCAGCAGAAAATCCGGGTCAAACTATGGCTACACCTTC. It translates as CASRKSGSNYGYTF.